This T cell receptor beta chain was identified during a study of cytomegalovirus exposure and HLA in healthy donors. In the study overall: The 110 or so validation repertoires were produced on the same platform as the 550 to 700 repertoires of the first cohort. This was reported in a later analysis.

On this clone: What it recognizes is unknown.

This table comes from immunoSEQ multiplex PCR, and its TCRdb copy is limited to in-frame clones, with some not included. The table lists over 200,000 clones, approximately 82% of them singletons. Overall study findings and caveats: CMV antigen specificity was confirmed in vitro for three CMV-associated chains. The majority of TCR sequences were rare, yet some public TCRs appeared in many donors.

CDR3 length: 14 residues. CDR1 is SGHDT and CDR2 is YYEEEE in the germline V gene. The V gene lost 1 base and the J gene lost 5 bases, with 12 bases spanning the gap. The donors were part of the validation cohort, which consisted of approximately 110 subjects and was separate from the first cohort of 666 subjects. The material sequenced was PBMCs. This chain uses TRBV5-6 with TRBJ1-1; possibly TRBD1 for D (5 bases). This sequence was found in a woman between 18 and 30 years old in good health and CMV-seronegative. The chain's CDR3 is CASSLRGLGTEAFF. In DNA, the CDR3 is TGTGCCAGCAGCTTGCGGGGGTTGGGAACTGAAGCTTTCTTT.